These 18 T cell receptor beta chains were sequenced from one sample in a study of human T cells and chemical hapten exposure. Time point indicated: pre-sensitization, week 0. Documented treatment: therapeutic diphenylcyclopropenone sensitization with weekly scalp DPC. TCRdb analysed the RACE reads with MiXCR anew, one entry per CDR3 protein. Among around 330,000 distinct CDR3 sequences, around 5.5% were seen once, and the ten largest hold over 7%. Sample: whole blood, taken in connection with sensitization to the hapten diphenylcyclopropenone (DPC). These receptors all stem from a woman younger than 30 with alopecia areata. Some clones in this sample may be carry-over from other donors' samples.

The chain is built from TRBV7-3 and TRBJ2-2; no reliable D call. CDR1 and CDR2 (germline): SGHTA, FQGTGA. The ends were cut back, 11 bases at V and 2 bases at J, with 15 bases in the middle. The CDR3 length is 14 residues. CDR3 sequence (DNA): TGTGCCTTTAGGAACAGTGGCAACACCGGGGAGCTGTTTTTT. It specifies CAFRNSGNTGELFF.

In this sample, this clonotype turned up a few times. This chain links TRBV9 with TRBJ2-3; TRBD1 might be the D (6 bases). The germline CDR1 and CDR2 sequences are SGDLS and YYNGEE. CDR3 size: 14 residues. Trimming took off 4 bases at V and 2 bases at J, with 11 bases between the two ends. This CDR3 reads CASSLGQNTDTQYF. The CDR3 nucleotides read TGTGCCAGCAGCCTGGGACAAAACACAGATACGCAGTATTTT.

This clonotype was observed at least ten times. This chain uses TRBV7-9 with TRBJ1-1, with D uncertain. Germline values: CDR1 SEHNR, CDR2 FQNEAQ (reference sequence). V shed 6 bases and J shed 6 bases, with 11 bases lying between them. The CDR3 covers 12 residues. The CDR3 region has the DNA TGTGCCAGCAGATCTGACGAATCTGAAGCTTTCTTT. Protein product: CASRSDESEAFF.

This chain connects TRBV6-6 to TRBJ2-4; D call uncertain. CDR1 and CDR2 from the germline V gene are MNHNY and SVGAGI (reference sequence). The CDR3 runs to 14 residues. The V gene lost 3 bases and the J gene lost 0 bases, with 6 bases spanning the gap. The CDR3 is CASSYQQAKNIQYF. The CDR3, as DNA: TGTGCCAGCAGTTATCAGCAAGCCAAAAACATTCAGTACTTC.

This chain links TRBV4-1 with TRBJ1-1; a possible D gene is TRBD1 (6 bases). The CDR3 is made up of 14 amino acids. Germline CDR1 is MGHRA and CDR2 is YSYEKL. Trimming stripped 1 base from V and 6 bases from J, with 12 bases between. CDR3 sequence reads: CASSQGQRGAEAFF. DNA for the CDR3: TGCGCCAGCAGCCAAGGACAAAGGGGGGCTGAAGCTTTCTTT.

The J gene is TRBJ2-6, the V gene TRBV12-3 or TRBV12-4; D might be TRBD1 (5 bases). V lost 7 bases to trimming and J lost 16 bases, with 17 bases between them. The CDR3 extends over 12 amino acids. This CDR3 is CASTMTGRGLTF. In nucleotides, the CDR3 is TGTGCCAGCACCATGACTGGAAGGGGACTGACTTTC.

This clonotype has at least ten counts. The V gene is TRBV5-1, the J gene TRBJ2-3; 11 bases map to TRBD1. V lost 3 bases, J lost 2 bases, and 2 bases stayed unmatched. The CDR3 has 15 amino acids. CDR1 is SGHRS, CDR2 YFSETQ, per germline. CDR3 nucleotides: TGCGCCAGCAGCTACGGACAGGGGGCCACAGATACGCAGTATTTT. Protein product: CASSYGQGATDTQYF. Complete variable domain (other parts from reference TRBV5-1 and TRBJ2-3): KAGVTQTPRYLIKTRGQQVTLSCSPISGHRSVSWYQQTPGQGLQFLFEYFSETQRNKGNFPGRFSGRQFSNSRSEMNVSTLELGDSALYLCASSYGQGATDTQYFGPGTRLTVL.

Only a few counts were recorded for this clonotype. The V call is TRBV12-5, the J call TRBJ1-2; D is unresolved. The CDR3 covers 14 residues. V was pared by 0 bases and J by 8 bases, with 13 bases between. The germline V gene encodes CDR1 LGHNT and CDR2 FRNRAP. The CDR3 coding sequence is TGTGCTAGTGGTTTGGTACCTGGAGAGGGAGGCTACACCTTC. It translates to CASGLVPGEGGYTF.

This clonotype turned up a few times. V gene TRBV10-3 combines with J gene TRBJ1-5; D remains ambiguous. V lost 4 bases and J 1 base, leaving 14 bases between the germline ends. The CDR3 sequence is 16 residues long. The germline V gene encodes CDR1 ENHRY and CDR2 SYGVKD. CDR3 sequence: CAISANPTGSNQPQHF. As DNA, the CDR3 is TGTGCCATCAGTGCCAATCCGACGGGGAGCAATCAGCCCCAGCATTTT.

This clonotype was counted many times. The rearrangement uses TRBV24-1 and TRBJ2-1; TRBD2 agrees at 12 bases. J gave up 0 bases and V 3 bases, and 5 bases lay outside the gene matches. CDR3 size: 18 residues. Germline assignment: CDR1 KGHDR and CDR2 SFDVKD. CDR3 in amino acids: CATSDPTSGGHSYNEQFF. CDR3 coding DNA: TGTGCCACCAGTGATCCCACTAGCGGGGGGCACTCCTACAATGAGCAGTTCTTC.

The chain combines TRBV7-2 with TRBJ1-2; D is unclear. Germline lookup yields CDR1 SGHTA and CDR2 FQGNSA. The ends were cut back, 5 bases at V and 2 bases at J, with 9 bases in the middle. The CDR3 is 13 residues long. Written as DNA, the CDR3 is TGTGCCAGCAGCCAGAAATTGAACTATGGCTACACCTTC. Its protein product is CASSQKLNYGYTF.

The chain carries TRBV11-2 and TRBJ2-3, with D perhaps matching TRBD2 (7 bases). This CDR3 is 18 amino acids long. Germline V gene lookup returns CDR1 SGHAT and CDR2 FQNNGV. V lost 5 bases and J 0 bases, leaving 21 bases between the germline ends. This CDR3 is CASSLGVGGGPSTDTQYF. The CDR3 DNA reads TGTGCCAGCAGCCTAGGAGTGGGCGGGGGCCCTAGCACAGATACGCAGTATTTT.

This chain uses TRBV4-2 with TRBJ2-5; D remains unclear. The CDR3 spans 13 residues. Germline-derived CDR1 and CDR2 are LGHNA and YNFKEQ. Trimming pared 0 bases from V and 5 bases from J, leaving 7 bases between. In DNA, the CDR3 is TGTGCCAGCAGCCAAGATAGTCTCGAGACCCAGTACTTC. Its protein product is CASSQDSLETQYF.

This clonotype came up many times. The V and J genes are TRBV9 and TRBJ2-3, with 7 bases fitting TRBD2. The V gene end was trimmed by 0 bases and the J gene end by 6 bases; junction bases not matched to a gene: 7. Looked up from germline, CDR1 is SGDLS and CDR2 is YYNGEE. CDR3 length: 15 amino acids. The DNA for the CDR3 is TGTGCCAGCAGCGTAGATGGTGCGGGGGTGGATACGCAGTATTTT. Amino acids: CASSVDGAGVDTQYF.

This clonotype was recorded at least ten times. The V gene is TRBV4-1, the J gene TRBJ2-3; 9 bases line up with TRBD1. Germline V gene lookup returns CDR1 MGHRA and CDR2 YSYEKL. V dropped 0 bases and J dropped 2; count of bases not matched to a gene: 3. The CDR3 loop spans 16 amino acids. CDR3 nucleotide sequence: TGCGCCAGCAGCCAAGACGGGACAGGGCTCACAGATACGCAGTATTTT. This encodes CASSQDGTGLTDTQYF.

The CDR3 nucleotides are TGTGCCAGCAGTTCCGGGAGATACATTCAGTACTTC. It codes for CASSSGRYIQYF. The J gene is TRBJ2-4, the V gene TRBV7-9; possibly TRBD2 for D (6 bases). The germline V and J ends were trimmed by 6 bases and 8 bases, with 11 bases remaining between them. The CDR3 covers 12 residues. CDR1 is SEHNR and CDR2 is FQNEAQ in the germline V gene (reference sequence).

The chain has TRBV4-1 and TRBJ1-2; D ambiguous. From germline, CDR1 is MGHRA and CDR2 YSYEKL. CDR3 length: 14 residues. Trimming stripped 1 base from V and 7 bases from J, with 13 bases between. The CDR3 spells CASSQVAELVGYTF. The DNA of the CDR3 is TGCGCCAGCAGCCAAGTCGCGGAGCTAGTTGGCTACACCTTC.

This clonotype has ten or more counts. The chain recombines TRBV28 with TRBJ2-7, with TRBD2 as a possible D gene (5 bases). The CDR3 consists of 14 residues. V gave up 2 bases and J gave up 6 bases, with 14 bases separating them. From germline, CDR1 is MDHEN and CDR2 SYDVKM. CDR3 sequence (DNA): TGTGCCAGCAGTTTACGGACTCCTTTCGGCGAGCAGTACTTC. Translation gives CASSLRTPFGEQYF.